The next 6 T cell receptor beta chains were all read from a single sample in a study of blood T cell repertoires in COVID-19. Only in-frame clones appear in the TCRdb table, and some are missing; sequencing was by immunoSEQ multiplex PCR. Of tens of thousands of clones in the sample, approximately 90% were seen once. The sequencing input was peripheral blood. The receptors shown here come from a man aged 55-75 years with acute or convalescent COVID-19.

Only one count was recorded for this clone. The chain recombines TRBV2 with TRBJ1-4; 8 nucleotides line up with TRBD1. This CDR3 is built from 13 residues. V was pared by 11 bases and J by 5 bases, with 7 bases of the junction left unmatched. Germline V gives CDR1 SNHLY, CDR2 FYNNEI. The CDR3 sequence: CASKGTGNEKLFF. The CDR3 bases are TGTGCCTCCAAGGGGACAGGCAATGAAAAACTGTTTTTT.

The J gene is TRBJ1-5, the V gene TRBV7-2; D ambiguous. Per the germline V gene, CDR1 is SGHTA and CDR2 is FQGNSA. Trimming took off 1 base at V and 7 bases at J, with 8 bases between the two ends. This CDR3 has 13 residues. CDR3 coding DNA: TGTGCCAGCAGCTTAGTCGGAGACCAGCCCCAGCATTTT. This codes for CASSLVGDQPQHF.

The chain has TRBV28 and TRBJ1-4; 12 bases match TRBD1. The CDR3 extends over 15 amino acids. With 5 bases clipped from V and 10 bases from J, the junction kept 8 bases outside the gene matches. Per the germline V gene, CDR1 is MDHEN and CDR2 is SYDVKM. The CDR3 nucleotides read TGTGCCAGCAGTCTCGGGGGACAGGGGGCTGTAAAACTGTTTTTT. This encodes CASSLGGQGAVKLFF.

The J gene is TRBJ2-1, the V gene TRBV28; D gene ambiguous. In germline, CDR1 is MDHEN, CDR2 SYDVKM. The CDR3 has 15 residues. V lost 3 bases and J 8 bases, leaving 17 bases between the germline ends. The chain's CDR3 is CASSFVGLTDHEQFF. The CDR3 DNA sequence: TGTGCCAGCAGTTTTGTGGGCTTAACAGACCATGAGCAGTTCTTC.

The chain recombines TRBV9 with TRBJ1-1; D gene ambiguous. The CDR3 is made up of 14 amino acids. Germline CDR1 is SGDLS and CDR2 is YYNGEE. V was shortened by 0 bases and J by 2 bases, with 8 bases between the two germline ends. This CDR3 reads CASSVDPRNTEAFF. The CDR3 coding sequence is TGTGCCAGCAGCGTAGACCCCAGAAACACTGAAGCTTTCTTT.

This chain connects TRBV3-1 (or the pseudogene TRBV3-2) to TRBJ1-5; D is possibly TRBD1 (5 bases). The CDR3 totals 12 residues. The germline V gene has CDR1 LGHDT and CDR2 YNNKEL (reference sequence). V was trimmed by 4 bases and J by 9 bases, leaving 10 bases between them. In nucleotides, the CDR3 is TGTGCCAGCAGCCCAGGCGGGGGGCCCCAGCATTTT. The encoded protein is CASSPGGGPQHF.